The 9 T cell receptor beta chains below all came from one sample that was sequenced in a study of cytomegalovirus exposure and HLA in healthy donors. Here immunoSEQ multiplex PCR was the method, and the copy in TCRdb shows in-frame clones only, minus some. The sample has roughly 58,000 clones; approximately 90% are singletons. The sample comprised PBMCs. Receptors originate from a man between 18 and 35 years old in good health and CMV-seronegative.

The chain has TRBV6-1 and TRBJ1-3; 8 bases are shared with TRBD1. This CDR3 region has 15 residues. The V and J ends lost 5 bases and 1 base, in that order; junction bases with no gene match: 4. From germline, CDR1 is MNHNS and CDR2 SASEGT. The CDR3 DNA follows: TGTGCCAGCAGTCCATGGACAGGGTCTGGAAACACCATATATTTT. This translates into CASSPWTGSGNTIYF.

V and J are TRBV5-1 and TRBJ2-5, with 12 bases identical to TRBD1. Germline CDR1 SGHRS, CDR2 YFSETQ. V was pared by 4 bases and J by 5 bases, with 9 bases of the junction left unmatched. The CDR3 length is 16 residues. The CDR3 coding sequence is TGCGCCAGCAGCCCCGGGACAGGGGGCGGTCCGGAGACCCAGTACTTC. Translating gives CASSPGTGGGPETQYF.

This clone was seen a handful of times. The V call is TRBV18, the J call TRBJ1-5; the D is unclear. CDR3 length equals 13 residues. The V end was cut by 2 bases, the J end by 7 bases, with 9 bases between. Germline assignment: CDR1 KGHSH and CDR2 LQKENI. Here the CDR3 DNA reads TGTGCCAGCTCACCAAACGGTGCGCAGCCCCAGCATTTT. This gives the protein CASSPNGAQPQHF.

The chain carries TRBV5-1 and TRBJ1-2; possible D gene TRBD1, 6 bases. Deletions cut 0 bases from V and 5 bases from J, with 8 bases between. The germline V gene encodes CDR1 SGHRS and CDR2 YFSETQ. The CDR3 spans 13 residues. The CDR3 coding sequence is TGCGCCAGCAGCTTGGAGGGGGGGTATGGCTACACCTTC. This sequence encodes CASSLEGGYGYTF.

This clone was detected once. The chain links TRBV5-6 to TRBJ1-4; D is uncertain. CDR1 and CDR2 from the germline V gene are SGHDT and YYEEEE. This CDR3 spans 15 amino acids. The V gene lost 4 bases and the J gene lost 6 bases, with 16 bases spanning the gap. CDR3 DNA sequence: TGTGCCAGCAGCCTTAACAGCTTTAACCATGAAAAACTGTTTTTT. Translation: CASSLNSFNHEKLFF.

This clone was seen only a few times. The rearrangement links TRBV7-2 to TRBJ1-4; no firm D call. V dropped 2 bases and J dropped 0 bases, with 10 bases sitting between them. CDR3 length: 16 residues. Germline V CDR1 and CDR2: SGHTA, FQGNSA. In nucleotides, the CDR3 is TGTGCCAGCAGCTTACTCGCGCCCTCAACTAATGAAAAACTGTTTTTT. Its translation is CASSLLAPSTNEKLFF. Looking up the rest from reference TRBV7-2 and TRBJ1-4 gives the full variable domain: GAGVSQSPSNKVTEKGKDVELRCDPISGHTALYWYRQSLGQGLEFLIYFQGNSAPDKSGLPSDRFSAERTGGSVSTLTIQRTQQEDSAVYLCASSLLAPSTNEKLFFGSGTQLSVL.

V usage is TRBV28 and J usage is TRBJ1-1; D is perhaps TRBD1 (5 bases). V shed 3 bases and J shed 5 bases, with 13 bases lying between them. The CDR3 runs to 14 residues. CDR1 and CDR2 from the germline V gene are MDHEN and SYDVKM. CDR3 residues: CASSFWGESTEAFF. CDR3 DNA: TGTGCCAGCAGTTTTTGGGGGGAAAGTACTGAAGCTTTCTTT.

CDR3 DNA: TGCGCCTACCGATTAGGGGGGGGGTGCAGCACAGACTCTGGGGCCAACGTCCTGACTTTC. Translation gives CAYRLGGGCSTDSGANVLTF. The chain recombines TRBV10-1 with TRBJ2-6, with D possibly being TRBD2 (7 bases). The CDR3 totals 20 residues. In germline, CDR1 is WNHNN, CDR2 SYGVQD (reference sequence). Trimming cost V 11 bases and J 0 bases, with 29 bases left between them.

The chain carries TRBV6-5 and TRBJ2-5, with 7 bases identical to TRBD1. J was trimmed by 3 bases and V by 2 bases; bases with no gene match: 6. CDR1 and CDR2 from the germline V gene are MNHEY and SVGAGI. The CDR3 runs to 15 residues. Written as DNA, the CDR3 is TGTGCCAGCAGTTACCTGGGACAGTCAAAAGAGACCCAGTACTTC. Its protein product is CASSYLGQSKETQYF.